The rows below give T cell receptor beta chains drawn from one sample of a study of shared clonotypes between healthy human individuals. Using immunoSEQ multiplex PCR, the repertoire was profiled, and TCRdb retains in-frame clones only, with some absent. The table shows around 1.1 million clones, with approximately 75% occurring only once. Material for sequencing was memory CD4+ T cells from PBMCs. Receptors originate from a man aged 18 to 29 in good health. Some clones in this sample may be carry-over from other donors' samples. The CDR3 runs from the conserved cysteine through the conserved F or W. D genes are given only for firm matches. Rows give clone size only sometimes, using once, few, many, or a class for an expanded clone.

j_gene	v_gene	abundance	d_gene	CDR3nt	CDR3aa
TRBJ1-5	TRBV6-5	NA	NA	TGTGCCAGCAGGCCTCTCGGTACGGGCAATCAGCCCCAGCATTTT	CASRPLGTGNQPQHF
TRBJ2-7	TRBV6-6	NA	TRBD2	TGTGCCAGCACCTATAGCGGGAATCGGAACGAGCAGTACTTC	CASTYSGNRNEQYF
TRBJ2-5	TRBV30	NA	TRBD2	TGTGCCTGGAATGTCAGGACTAGCGGTCTGGGGGAGACCCAGTACTTC	CAWNVRTSGLGETQYF
TRBJ1-5	TRBV6-5	NA	NA	TGTGCCAGCACTAACGGAGGGAATCAGCCCCAGCATTTT	CASTNGGNQPQHF
TRBJ2-1	TRBV7-9	NA	NA	TGTGCCAGCAGCTTTTTTGGAGGGCCTTCCTACAATGAGCAGTTCTTC	CASSFFGGPSYNEQFF
TRBJ1-2	TRBV7-2	NA	NA	TGTGCCAGTACCAGAGCACTATATGGCTACACCTTC	CASTRALYGYTF
TRBJ2-1	TRBV11-2	NA	NA	TGTGCCAGCAGCTTAAGTGCCGGAGTACCCTACAATGAGCAGTTCTTC	CASSLSAGVPYNEQFF
TRBJ2-7	TRBV5-4	NA	NA	TGTGCCAGCAGTTCCAGGGGAGTCTTATACGAGCAGTACTTC	CASSSRGVLYEQYF
TRBJ1-1	TRBV6-6	NA	NA	TGTGCCATCAGTCCGGGCGCATGGAACACTGAAGCTTTCTTT	CAISPGAWNTEAFF
TRBJ1-3	TRBV5-6	NA	NA	TGTGCCAGCAGCTTGACCGGGAACTCTGGAAACACCATATATTTT	CASSLTGNSGNTIYF
TRBJ2-1	TRBV9	NA	TRBD1	TGTGCCAGCAGCGTGACAGGGGCTAGCTCCTACAATGAGCAGTTCTTC	CASSVTGASSYNEQFF
TRBJ2-1	TRBV6-1	once	TRBD2	TGTGCCAGCAGTCTAAACGGGAGGGCCGACAATGAGCAGTTCTTC	CASSLNGRADNEQFF
TRBJ2-1	TRBV19	few	NA	TGTGCCAGTAGTAATGGGCGTGGCTACAATGAGCAGTTCTTC	CASSNGRGYNEQFF
TRBJ2-5	TRBV25-1	few	NA	TGTGCCAGCTCCGATCTTAGGGGGCGGGAGGTGGGAGAGACCCAGTACTTC	CASSDLRGREVGETQYF
TRBJ2-3	TRBV9	NA	TRBD1	TGTGCCAGCAGCCCAGGACAGGGGGCTCTAGTTTTT	CASSPGQGALVF
TRBJ1-1	TRBV30	once	NA	TGTGCCTGGAGTGTAGTGGGCGTTCGGACTGAAGCTTTCTTT	CAWSVVGVRTEAFF
TRBJ1-2	TRBV28	NA	NA	TGTGCCAGCAGTTATGTGGGGCAGGGGTATGGCTACACCTTC	CASSYVGQGYGYTF
TRBJ2-7	TRBV6-1	few	NA	TGTGCCAGCAGTGATCAGGTCAGGGGCGGTAGGGTCTACGAGCAGTACTTC	CASSDQVRGGRVYEQYF
TRBJ2-7	TRBV6-1	NA	TRBD1	TGTGCCAGCAGGGGCCACACAGGGGGAATGAACGAGCAGTACTTC	CASRGHTGGMNEQYF
TRBJ2-1	TRBV18	NA	NA	TGTGCCAGCAAACCCCTCAAGGCAAATGAGCAGTTCTTC	CASKPLKANEQFF
TRBJ2-7	TRBV29-1	NA	TRBD1	TGCAGCGTCCTCCAGGGGGCCCTCGAGCAGTACTTC	CSVLQGALEQYF
TRBJ2-5	TRBV29-1	NA	NA	TGCAGCGTCCGCCTCGAGACCCAGTACTTC	CSVRLETQYF
TRBJ2-5	TRBV29-1	NA	NA	TGCAGCACCGACCGGGACGGAGGCGAGACCCAGTACTTC	CSTDRDGGETQYF
TRBJ2-1	TRBV9	NA	NA	TGTGCCAGCAGCGTAGCTCTAGCCAGGCGCTACAATGAGCAGTTCTTC	CASSVALARRYNEQFF
TRBJ1-2	TRBV28	NA	TRBD1	TGTGCCAGCAGTTTAGAAGGATGGGACAGGGAGCTTGGGTTGGCTGGCTACACCTTC	CASSLEGWDRELGLAGYTF
TRBJ1-2	TRBV27	NA	TRBD1	TGTGCCAGCAGTGGGGACAGGGTCTATGGCTACACCTTC	CASSGDRVYGYTF
TRBJ2-7	TRBV11-2	NA	NA	TGTGCCAGCAGCCCGGACCGGGCCTACGAGCAGTACTTC	CASSPDRAYEQYF
TRBJ1-5	TRBV2	NA	NA	TGTGCCAGCAGGCAACAGGGCGGACCTGAACAGCCCCAGCATTTT	CASRQQGGPEQPQHF
TRBJ1-1	TRBV6-6	NA	TRBD1	TGTGCCAGCAGTTACTCGAGACAGGGTTTGGCTTTCTTT	CASSYSRQGLAFF
TRBJ1-1	TRBV29-1	few	NA	TGCAGTGGCAGGTTGCTGAACACTGAAGCTTTCTTT	CSGRLLNTEAFF
TRBJ1-4	TRBV19	NA	NA	TGTGCCAGTAGTATTATCAGGGCAGCAACTAATGAAAAACTGTTTTTT	CASSIIRAATNEKLFF
TRBJ1-2	TRBV6-5	NA	NA	TGTGCCAGCAGTTACTGGCAGGACTATGGCTACACCTTC	CASSYWQDYGYTF
TRBJ2-1	TRBV5-6	NA	NA	TGTGCCAGCAGCTTGGGTCTTAATGAGCAGTTCTTC	CASSLGLNEQFF
TRBJ1-1	TRBV30	NA	NA	TGTGCCTGGAGTGCTAGACAGAACACTGAAGCTTTCTTT	CAWSARQNTEAFF
TRBJ1-2	TRBV5-4	NA	NA	TGTGCCAGCAGCTCGGGACGGATTAACTATGGCTACACCTTC	CASSSGRINYGYTF